The rows below give T cell receptor beta chains drawn from one sample of a study of T cells in Graves' hyperthyroidism and ophthalmopathy. One entry per CDR3 protein results from TCRdb running MiXCR on the multiplex PCR reads. This sample has approximately 560,000 distinct CDR3 sequences, with 46% found just once. The sample comprised peripheral blood or thyroid tissue (not recorded which). The origin of the receptors is a woman aged 18-35 years with Graves' hyperthyroidism. Each CDR3 is given with its conserved first and last residue. D genes are given only for firm matches. A row's size may be missing; if present it is once, few, many or a size class.

D gene: NA
V gene: TRBV10-2
clone size: few
J gene: TRBJ2-5
CDR3 DNA: TGCGCCAGCAGAAGTAAAGGGGGAGGGTACCAAGAGACCCAGTACTTC
CDR3 protein: CASRSKGGGYQETQYF

D gene: NA
V gene: TRBV20-1
clone size: NA
J gene: TRBJ2-7
CDR3 DNA: TGCAGTGCTAGACCCTTTTCGGGGGCCGTCGACGAGCAGTACTTC
CDR3 protein: CSARPFSGAVDEQYF

D gene: NA
V gene: TRBV29-1
clone size: NA
J gene: TRBJ1-2
CDR3 DNA: TGCAGCGTTGAAGAGGGGCGAGTTGACTACGGCTACACCTTC
CDR3 protein: CSVEEGRVDYGYTF

D gene: TRBD1
V gene: TRBV20-1
clone size: many
J gene: TRBJ1-2
CDR3 DNA: TGCAGTGCTAGAGGGGGACAGATTGAGAACTATGGCTACACCTTC
CDR3 protein: CSARGGQIENYGYTF

D gene: TRBD1
V gene: TRBV7-7
clone size: many
J gene: TRBJ2-5
CDR3 DNA: TGTGCCAGCAGCTTGGGACAGGGTCCAGAGACCCAGTACTTC
CDR3 protein: CASSLGQGPETQYF

D gene: NA
V gene: TRBV14
clone size: few
J gene: TRBJ2-7
CDR3 DNA: TGTGCCAGCAGCCAGGTACATTACGAGCAGTACTTC
CDR3 protein: CASSQVHYEQYF

D gene: NA
V gene: TRBV29-1
clone size: NA
J gene: TRBJ2-5
CDR3 DNA: TGCAGCGTTGAGGTATTCCATGACGGAGCCCAAGAGACCCAGTACTTC
CDR3 protein: CSVEVFHDGAQETQYF

D gene: TRBD1
V gene: TRBV12-3/TRBV12-4
clone size: NA
J gene: TRBJ1-2
CDR3 DNA: TGTGCCAGCAGTTACGGGACAGGTGGACTATATGGCTACACCTTC
CDR3 protein: CASSYGTGGLYGYTF

D gene: NA
V gene: TRBV20-1
clone size: NA
J gene: TRBJ2-5
CDR3 DNA: TGCAGTGCTAGTGATGCGGGACAACAGCAAGAGACCCAGTACTTC
CDR3 protein: CSASDAGQQQETQYF

D gene: TRBD1
V gene: TRBV7-2
clone size: NA
J gene: TRBJ2-7
CDR3 DNA: TGTGCCAGCAGCGGGCGGACAGGGGGCTACGAGCAGTACTTC
CDR3 protein: CASSGRTGGYEQYF

D gene: NA
V gene: TRBV20-1
clone size: NA
J gene: TRBJ1-5
CDR3 DNA: TGCAGTGCTAGCCGGGACATAAGCAATCAGCCCCAGCATTTT
CDR3 protein: CSASRDISNQPQHF

D gene: TRBD1
V gene: TRBV29-1
clone size: many
J gene: TRBJ1-1
CDR3 DNA: TGCAGCGTGGACAGGATGAACACTGAAGCTTTCTTT
CDR3 protein: CSVDRMNTEAFF

D gene: NA
V gene: TRBV20-1
clone size: NA
J gene: TRBJ1-2
CDR3 DNA: TGCAGTGCTGTTCTCAGGACCGGCTATGGCTACACCTTC
CDR3 protein: CSAVLRTGYGYTF

D gene: TRBD1
V gene: TRBV25-1
clone size: NA
J gene: TRBJ1-4
CDR3 DNA: TGTGCCAGCAGTGGAAGGACAGGACAATTTTTT
CDR3 protein: CASSGRTGQFF

D gene: TRBD2
V gene: TRBV20-1
clone size: NA
J gene: TRBJ2-6
CDR3 DNA: TGCAGCTCATGGGGTAGCGGGAGTGGGGCCAACGTCCTGACTTTC
CDR3 protein: CSSWGSGSGANVLTF

D gene: TRBD1
V gene: TRBV7-2
clone size: NA
J gene: TRBJ2-7
CDR3 DNA: TGTGCCAGCAGCAACGGACAGGGGTGGTTTACCTACGAGCAGTACTTC
CDR3 protein: CASSNGQGWFTYEQYF

D gene: NA
V gene: TRBV7-4
clone size: NA
J gene: TRBJ1-1
CDR3 DNA: TGTGCCGGCAGCCAAACCGGGACGCTGTATACTGAAGCTTTCTTT
CDR3 protein: CAGSQTGTLYTEAFF

D gene: NA
V gene: TRBV6-1
clone size: NA
J gene: TRBJ1-3
CDR3 DNA: TGTGCCAGCAGCGCACCCGGGACGGCGGGAAACACCATATATTTT
CDR3 protein: CASSAPGTAGNTIYF

D gene: NA
V gene: TRBV2
clone size: NA
J gene: TRBJ2-5
CDR3 DNA: TGTGCCAGCAGTACAGAGAGAAAAGAGACCCAGTACTTC
CDR3 protein: CASSTERKETQYF

D gene: NA
V gene: TRBV7-9
clone size: NA
J gene: TRBJ2-7
CDR3 DNA: TGTGCCAGCAGCCCACGGACAGCGCTCACCTACGAGCAGTACTTC
CDR3 protein: CASSPRTALTYEQYF

D gene: NA
V gene: TRBV15
clone size: NA
J gene: TRBJ1-6
CDR3 DNA: TGTGCCACCAGCCGAGAGGCAGGCCACTCACCCCTCCACTTT
CDR3 protein: CATSREAGHSPLHF

D gene: NA
V gene: TRBV11-2
clone size: NA
J gene: TRBJ1-2
CDR3 DNA: TGTGCCAGCAGCATATATACAGGGATCGGCGGCTACACCTTC
CDR3 protein: CASSIYTGIGGYTF

D gene: NA
V gene: TRBV15
clone size: many
J gene: TRBJ2-5
CDR3 DNA: TGTGCCACCAGCAAAGGCCAAGAGACCCAGTACTTC
CDR3 protein: CATSKGQETQYF

D gene: NA
V gene: TRBV7-3
clone size: NA
J gene: TRBJ1-2
CDR3 DNA: TGTGCCAGCAGCTTAGGCGGGGACTTAGGCTACACCTTC
CDR3 protein: CASSLGGDLGYTF

D gene: NA
V gene: TRBV7-3
clone size: many
J gene: TRBJ1-2
CDR3 DNA: TGTGCCAGCAGCTTAAGCAGGAACTATGGCTACACCTTC
CDR3 protein: CASSLSRNYGYTF

D gene: NA
V gene: TRBV7-3
clone size: NA
J gene: TRBJ1-4
CDR3 DNA: TGTGCCAGCAGCCACGGGGACAAGGGACGGACCGATGAAAAACTGTTTTTT
CDR3 protein: CASSHGDKGRTDEKLFF

D gene: TRBD2
V gene: TRBV24-1
clone size: few
J gene: TRBJ2-7
CDR3 DNA: TGTGCCAGCAGTTACGCGGGAGGGGATTACGAGCAGTACTTC
CDR3 protein: CASSYAGGDYEQYF

D gene: NA
V gene: TRBV6-1
clone size: NA
J gene: TRBJ1-4
CDR3 DNA: TGTGCCAGAGGAGGGGATGAAAAACTGTTTTTT
CDR3 protein: CARGGDEKLFF

D gene: NA
V gene: TRBV25-1
clone size: few
J gene: TRBJ1-2
CDR3 DNA: TGTGCCAGCAGTGGAGGGGGATCTAGAGGCTACACCTTC
CDR3 protein: CASSGGGSRGYTF

D gene: TRBD2
V gene: TRBV7-9
clone size: NA
J gene: TRBJ2-7
CDR3 DNA: TGTGCCAGCAGCTTAGCGCCTCTCCTAGCGGAGACCGACTACGAGCAGTACTTC
CDR3 protein: CASSLAPLLAETDYEQYF

D gene: NA
V gene: TRBV29-1
clone size: many
J gene: TRBJ2-7
CDR3 DNA: TGCAGCGTTGGTGGGGGGAAGTCGTACGAGCAGTACTTC
CDR3 protein: CSVGGGKSYEQYF

D gene: TRBD1
V gene: TRBV2
clone size: NA
J gene: TRBJ1-1
CDR3 DNA: TGTGCCAGCCTTCGACAGGGTGAGAACACTGAAGCTTTCTTT
CDR3 protein: CASLRQGENTEAFF

D gene: NA
V gene: TRBV11-1
clone size: few
J gene: TRBJ1-1
CDR3 DNA: TGTGCCAGCAGCCTCCCCGAGGAGGCCGACACTGAAGCTTTCTTT
CDR3 protein: CASSLPEEADTEAFF

D gene: TRBD2
V gene: TRBV10-2
clone size: NA
J gene: TRBJ2-2
CDR3 DNA: TGCGCCAGTGAACGGGCGGGAGGGTACACCGGGGAGCTGTTTTTT
CDR3 protein: CASERAGGYTGELFF

D gene: TRBD2
V gene: TRBV11-2
clone size: NA
J gene: TRBJ2-7
CDR3 DNA: TGTGCCAGCAGCCCCAGACTAGCGGGACGATCCGAGCAGTACTTC
CDR3 protein: CASSPRLAGRSEQYF

D gene: TRBD1
V gene: TRBV24-1
clone size: once
J gene: TRBJ2-5
CDR3 DNA: TGTACCACCAGTGACAGGGACAATGAGATGGCGGAGACCCAGTACTTC
CDR3 protein: CTTSDRDNEMAETQYF

D gene: TRBD1
V gene: TRBV10-3
clone size: many
J gene: TRBJ1-5
CDR3 DNA: TGTGCCATCAAGGGACAGGGTCAGGAGCAGCCCCAGCATTTT
CDR3 protein: CAIKGQGQEQPQHF

D gene: NA
V gene: TRBV10-3
clone size: once
J gene: TRBJ2-7
CDR3 DNA: TGTGCCAATTCGACAGGTACCTACGAGCAGTACTTC
CDR3 protein: CANSTGTYEQYF

D gene: NA
V gene: TRBV24-1
clone size: NA
J gene: TRBJ2-7
CDR3 DNA: TGTGCCACCAGTGATGAGCGCAGGGGAAGCGAGCAGTACTTC
CDR3 protein: CATSDERRGSEQYF

D gene: TRBD1
V gene: TRBV7-2
clone size: many
J gene: TRBJ2-5
CDR3 DNA: TGTGCCAGCAGCTTCCGGGACAGGGGAGAGACCCAGTACTTC
CDR3 protein: CASSFRDRGETQYF

D gene: TRBD1
V gene: TRBV7-9
clone size: NA
J gene: TRBJ2-3
CDR3 DNA: TGTGCCAGCAGCTTGGCGATGGGACAGGGAGGAGAGACCCAGTATTTT
CDR3 protein: CASSLAMGQGGETQYF

D gene: TRBD1
V gene: TRBV10-3
clone size: once
J gene: TRBJ1-2
CDR3 DNA: TGTGCCAGCAGTGATGTGACAGGGAGAGACGGCTACACCTTC
CDR3 protein: CASSDVTGRDGYTF

D gene: NA
V gene: TRBV12-3/TRBV12-4
clone size: few
J gene: TRBJ1-2
CDR3 DNA: TGTGCCAGCAGTTTCGGGGGTTGGGGGCAAACAAACTATGGCTACACCTTC
CDR3 protein: CASSFGGWGQTNYGYTF

D gene: NA
V gene: TRBV7-2
clone size: many
J gene: TRBJ1-5
CDR3 DNA: TGTGCCAGCAGCCTAGACAGGTCAAATCAGCCCCAGCATTTT
CDR3 protein: CASSLDRSNQPQHF

D gene: NA
V gene: TRBV14
clone size: NA
J gene: TRBJ1-2
CDR3 DNA: TGTGCCAGCAGCTCCCACACCGGCCTCAACTATGGCTACACCTTC
CDR3 protein: CASSSHTGLNYGYTF

D gene: NA
V gene: TRBV20-1
clone size: NA
J gene: TRBJ1-2
CDR3 DNA: TGCAGTGCTAGAGTGGGGCAGGTTGGCTACACCTTC
CDR3 protein: CSARVGQVGYTF

D gene: NA
V gene: TRBV7-6
clone size: NA
J gene: TRBJ1-1
CDR3 DNA: TGTGCCAGCAGCTTAGCGGAGACTGAAGCTTTCTTT
CDR3 protein: CASSLAETEAFF

D gene: NA
V gene: TRBV2
clone size: many
J gene: TRBJ1-5
CDR3 DNA: TGTGCCAGCTCTTTCCGTGTGGGCAATCAGCCCCAGCATTTT
CDR3 protein: CASSFRVGNQPQHF

D gene: NA
V gene: TRBV24-1
clone size: NA
J gene: TRBJ1-1
CDR3 DNA: TGTGCCACCAGTGAAGGGGACGGTCTCCCTTTCTTT
CDR3 protein: CATSEGDGLPFF

D gene: NA
V gene: TRBV2
clone size: few
J gene: TRBJ1-6
CDR3 DNA: TGTGCTAGCGCCGGCCTAGATTCACCCCTCCACTTT
CDR3 protein: CASAGLDSPLHF

D gene: NA
V gene: TRBV7-2
clone size: NA
J gene: TRBJ1-5
CDR3 DNA: TGTGCCAGCAGCTCACACGACCGGGCCGAGCATTTT
CDR3 protein: CASSSHDRAEHF

D gene: TRBD1
V gene: TRBV20-1
clone size: many
J gene: TRBJ1-5
CDR3 DNA: TGCAGTGCCGGCGACAGGGACCGGCCCCAGCATTTT
CDR3 protein: CSAGDRDRPQHF

D gene: TRBD1
V gene: TRBV10-3
clone size: few
J gene: TRBJ1-5
CDR3 DNA: TGTGCCAGCAAGGGACAGGGAGCTAAGCCCCAGCATTTT
CDR3 protein: CASKGQGAKPQHF

D gene: TRBD1
V gene: TRBV11-2
clone size: NA
J gene: TRBJ1-2
CDR3 DNA: TGTGCCAGCAGCCAAGCCACCGCGGACAGGTCGGAGTATGGCTACACCTTC
CDR3 protein: CASSQATADRSEYGYTF

D gene: TRBD1
V gene: TRBV2
clone size: NA
J gene: TRBJ1-1
CDR3 DNA: TGTGCCAGCAGGACGGACAGGGAGGCTGAAGCTTTCTTT
CDR3 protein: CASRTDREAEAFF

D gene: NA
V gene: TRBV7-9
clone size: NA
J gene: TRBJ1-2
CDR3 DNA: TGTGCCAGCAGCTACCAACCCGCGGGAGGGGAGAATGGCTACACCTTC
CDR3 protein: CASSYQPAGGENGYTF

D gene: TRBD1
V gene: TRBV10-3
clone size: many
J gene: TRBJ1-2
CDR3 DNA: TGTGCCATCAGTGGGTCCCGGGACAGGTCTAACTATGGCTACACCTTC
CDR3 protein: CAISGSRDRSNYGYTF